This T cell receptor beta chain was captured by sequencing in a study of beta chain features in type 1 diabetes. Findings and limits, study-wide: High TCR expression in some cells could lead to their over-representation in cDNA sequencing.

Details on this clone: Antigen unknown.

Reverse transcription of all isolated RNA meant that expressed TCRB transcripts were sequenced. The table came from immunoSEQ multiplex PCR; TCRdb's copy has only in-frame clones and leaves some out. Altogether roughly 180,000 clones are present, 10% to 15% being singletons, with the ten largest covering about 0.66%. The source of this sequence is a woman under 30 in good health. The sequenced sample consisted of central memory CD4+ T cells from blood.

For the CDR3, the DNA is TGTGCCTGGAGTGGCAGGGCAAAAGAGACCCAGTACTTC. The encoded protein is CAWSGRAKETQYF. The V call is TRBV30, the J call TRBJ2-5, with D possibly matching TRBD1 (5 bases). V lost 1 base and J 3 bases, leaving 9 bases between the germline ends. The CDR3 is made up of 13 amino acids. Germline assignment: CDR1 GTSNPN and CDR2 SVGIG (reference sequence).